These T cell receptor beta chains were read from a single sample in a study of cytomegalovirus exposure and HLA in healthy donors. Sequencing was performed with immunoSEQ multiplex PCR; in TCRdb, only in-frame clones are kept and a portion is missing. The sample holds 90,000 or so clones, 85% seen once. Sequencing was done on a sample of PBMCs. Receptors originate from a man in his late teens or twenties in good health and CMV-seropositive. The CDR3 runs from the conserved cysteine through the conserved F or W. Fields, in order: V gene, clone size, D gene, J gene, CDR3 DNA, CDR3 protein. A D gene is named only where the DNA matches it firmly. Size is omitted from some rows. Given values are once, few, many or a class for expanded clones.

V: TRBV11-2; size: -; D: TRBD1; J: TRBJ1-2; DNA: TGTGCCAGCAGCAGCGCGGACAGGGGAATATATGGCTACACCTTC; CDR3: CASSSADRGIYGYTF
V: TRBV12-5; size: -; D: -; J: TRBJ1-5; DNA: TGTGCTAGTGGTCCTCAGGGCCAGCCCCAGCATTTT; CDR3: CASGPQGQPQHF
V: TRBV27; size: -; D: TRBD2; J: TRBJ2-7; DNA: TGTGCCAGCAGTTTACCCCTAGCGGTTTACGAGCAGTACTTC; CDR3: CASSLPLAVYEQYF
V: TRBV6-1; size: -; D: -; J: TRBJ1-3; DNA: TGTGCCAGCAGTGCCGGCCGGAGCTCTGGAAACACCATATATTTT; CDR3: CASSAGRSSGNTIYF
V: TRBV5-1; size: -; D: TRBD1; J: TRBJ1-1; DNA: TGCGCCAGCAGCGCCAGCGACAGGGGGGTTGCTTTCTTT; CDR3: CASSASDRGVAFF
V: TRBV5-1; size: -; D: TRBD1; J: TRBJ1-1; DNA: TGCGCCAGCAGCTTGTCGCTGGGACAGGGGGATACTGAAGCTTTCTTT; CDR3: CASSLSLGQGDTEAFF
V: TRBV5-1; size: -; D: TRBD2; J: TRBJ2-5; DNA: TGCGCCAGCAGCCCGGGACTAGCGGACGTGGAGACCCAGTACTTC; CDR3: CASSPGLADVETQYF
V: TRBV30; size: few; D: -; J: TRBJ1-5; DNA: TGTGCCTGGAGTGCCCGCGGGGGGGCACAGCCCCAGCATTTT; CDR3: CAWSARGGAQPQHF
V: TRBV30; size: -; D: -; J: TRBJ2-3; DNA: TGTGCCTACGAGAGGTCGGGCACAGATACGCAGTATTTT; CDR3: CAYERSGTDTQYF
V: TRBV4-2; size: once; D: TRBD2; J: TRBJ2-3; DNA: TGTGCCAGCAGCCAAGATGGTTTAGAGCGGGAGCGGTATTTT; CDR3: CASSQDGLERERYF
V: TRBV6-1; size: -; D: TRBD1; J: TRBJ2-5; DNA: TGTGCCAGCAGTCAAGACCGGGACAGGGTGACAGAGACCCAGTACTTC; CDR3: CASSQDRDRVTETQYF
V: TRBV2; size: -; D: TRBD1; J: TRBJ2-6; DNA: TGTGCCAGCAGTGTTTCGGACAGGGGAAACGTCCTGACTTTC; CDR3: CASSVSDRGNVLTF
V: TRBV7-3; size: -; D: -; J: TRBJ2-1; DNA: TGTGCCAGCAGCTTAGACAGTAGCTCCTACAATGAGCAGTTCTTC; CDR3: CASSLDSSSYNEQFF
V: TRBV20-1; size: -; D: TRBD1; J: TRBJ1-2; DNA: TGCAGTGCTAGAGCGGGACAGTCTTACTTC; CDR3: CSARAGQSYF
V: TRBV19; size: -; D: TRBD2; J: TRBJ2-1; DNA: TGTGCCAGTACTCCGGCTAGCGGATACAATGAGCAGTTCTTC; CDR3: CASTPASGYNEQFF
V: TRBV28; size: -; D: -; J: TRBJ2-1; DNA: TGTGCCAGCAGTTTTGGGCAGAGTTACAATGAGCAGTTCTTC; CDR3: CASSFGQSYNEQFF
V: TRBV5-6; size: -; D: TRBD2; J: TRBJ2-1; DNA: TGTGCCAGCAGTCTCCCGGGTCGACTAGCGGGACACAATGAGCAGTTCTTC; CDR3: CASSLPGRLAGHNEQFF
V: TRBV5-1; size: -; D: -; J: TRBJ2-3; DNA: TGCGCCAGCAGCTTGGAAGGACAGCCCACAGATACGCAGTATTTT; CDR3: CASSLEGQPTDTQYF
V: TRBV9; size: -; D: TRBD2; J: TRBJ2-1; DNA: TGTGCCAGCAGCGCTAGCGGGAGGGTTGGGAATGAGCAGTTCTTC; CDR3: CASSASGRVGNEQFF
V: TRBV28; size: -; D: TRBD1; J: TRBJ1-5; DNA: TGTGCCAGCAGGTCCGACAGGGGTTATAGCAATCAGCCCCAGCATTTT; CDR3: CASRSDRGYSNQPQHF
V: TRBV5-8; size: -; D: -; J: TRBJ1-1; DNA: TGTGCCAGCAGCTTGGACCTAGGGGCTGAAGCTTTCTTT; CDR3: CASSLDLGAEAFF
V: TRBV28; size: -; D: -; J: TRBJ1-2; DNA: TGTGCCAGCAGCCTCGGACAGACCTATGGCTACACCTTC; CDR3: CASSLGQTYGYTF
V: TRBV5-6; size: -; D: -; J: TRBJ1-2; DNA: TGTGCCAGCAGCTTGTTAGAGACAGGTCGCTATGGCTACACCTTC; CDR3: CASSLLETGRYGYTF